This TCR beta chain was sequenced in a study of blood T cell repertoires in COVID-19. As for the study in general: The United States, Italy and Spain provided the acute and convalescent COVID-19 samples. T cells, B-cell-depleted T cells, or PBMCs provided the cDNA or gDNA that served as material.

There are 15 residues in the CDR3. V was shortened by 7 bases and J by 1 base, with 16 bases between the two germline ends. Germline-derived CDR1 and CDR2 are MDHEN and SYDVKM. In the authors' workflow: Using reference gene primer amplification, nucleated cell counts were estimated. Assay: immunoSEQ multiplex PCR; the TCRdb copy retains only in-frame clones and omits some. D and trimming come from the DNA, and the V and J calls and clone size come from that table. The sample has about 100,000 clones, over 70% seen once. The clonotype comes from a man aged 45-60 years with acute or convalescent COVID-19. Sequenced: peripheral blood. The chain uses TRBV28 and TRBJ1-1; possibly TRBD1 for D (6 bases). The CDR3 protein is CASNGPGHRNTEAFF. The CDR3 DNA reads TGTGCCAGCAATGGTCCGGGACATAGGAACACTGAAGCTTTCTTT.